The 29 T cell receptor beta chains in this list originate from one sample, sequenced in a study of OX40 agonist ivuxolimab in advanced cancers. Sequencing was performed with immunoSEQ multiplex PCR; in TCRdb, only in-frame clones are kept and a portion is missing. Among 15,000 to 20,000 clones listed, over 70% were seen once. Sequencing used CD4+ or CD8+ T cells sorted from blood, obtained in a trial of the OX40 agonist ivuxolimab. The source of these receptors is an adult with an advanced solid tumor such as melanoma, head and neck, liver or kidney cancer.

The table lists this clone with a few counts. This chain joins TRBV10-3 and TRBJ2-5, with a possible D match to TRBD1 (5 bases). Germline V lookup: CDR1 ENHRY, CDR2 SYGVKD. V gave up 2 bases and J gave up 1 base, with 14 bases separating them. CDR3 length equals 16 residues. CDR3 coding DNA: TGTGCCATCAGTGAGGGGGCAGGAGTCGGCCAAGAGACCCAGTACTTC. Protein product: CAISEGAGVGQETQYF.

V usage is TRBV7-2 and J usage is TRBJ2-7; D gene ambiguous. V was trimmed by 5 bases and J by 6 bases, leaving 8 bases between them. The CDR3 covers 11 residues. The V gene's germline CDR1 is SGHTA and CDR2 FQGNSA. The chain's CDR3 is CASSRGGEQYF. In nucleotides, the CDR3 is TGTGCCAGCAGCCGAGGTGGCGAGCAGTACTTC.

The V gene is TRBV28, the J gene TRBJ2-2; 8 bases line up with TRBD1. With V trimmed by 4 bases and J by 0 bases, 10 bases remained unmatched. This CDR3 contains 18 residues. The germline CDR1 and CDR2 sequences are MDHEN and SYDVKM. The CDR3 loop reads CASSWSGTGPTNTGELFF. The CDR3 DNA follows: TGTGCCAGCAGTTGGTCCGGGACAGGACCAACGAACACCGGGGAGCTGTTTTTT.

This clone is medium-sized. The gene calls are TRBV2 and TRBJ2-7; TRBD1 might be the D (6 bases). The germline V gene encodes CDR1 SNHLY and CDR2 FYNNEI. CDR3 size: 11 residues. The V end was cut by 7 bases, the J end by 3 bases, with 7 bases between. In DNA, the CDR3 is TGTGCCAGCAAGGACAGCTACGAGCAGTACTTC. Translation: CASKDSYEQYF.

The chain employs TRBV28 and TRBJ1-2, with 7 bases lining up with TRBD1. There are 14 residues in the CDR3. Germline CDR1 MDHEN, CDR2 SYDVKM. The V gene end was trimmed by 6 bases and the J gene end by 4 bases; junction bases not matched to a gene: 8. CDR3 nucleotides: TGTGCCAGCAGAATCTCGACAGGGACCTATGGCTACACCTTC. Amino acid sequence: CASRISTGTYGYTF.

This chain links TRBV11-2 with TRBJ2-2; D ambiguous. Germline-derived CDR1 and CDR2 are SGHAT and FQNNGV. The V gene lost 2 bases and the J gene lost 3 bases, with 7 bases spanning the gap. The CDR3 has 14 residues. The CDR3 spells CASSLPRDTGELFF. CDR3 in DNA: TGTGCCAGCAGCTTACCCCGGGACACCGGGGAGCTGTTTTTT. The entire variable domain, with the rest obtained from reference TRBV11-2 and TRBJ2-2, is as follows: EAGVAQSPRYKIIEKRQSVAFWCNPISGHATLYWYQQILGQGPKLLIQFQNNGVVDDSQLPKDRFSAERLKGVDSTLKIQPAKLEDSAVYLCASSLPRDTGELFFGEGSRLTVL.

V and J are TRBV10-2 and TRBJ2-2, with D possibly being TRBD1 (5 bases). Trimming left V 4 bases short and J 4 bases short, with 16 bases between. Germline V CDR1 and CDR2: WSHSY, SAAADI. The length of the CDR3 is 16 residues. CDR3 residues: CASSVSDMTFTGELFF. CDR3 DNA sequence: TGCGCCAGCAGTGTATCGGACATGACATTCACCGGGGAGCTGTTTTTT.

This clone appeared a single time. V is TRBV4-1 and J is TRBJ2-7; 9 bases line up with TRBD2. V shed 4 bases, J shed 6 bases, and the junction held 10 bases outside the gene matches. Germline-derived CDR1 and CDR2 are MGHRA and YSYEKL. The CDR3 runs to 15 residues. This CDR3 is CASSRTGTSSGEQYF. For the CDR3, the DNA is TGCGCCAGCAGCCGGACCGGGACTAGCTCGGGCGAGCAGTACTTC.

This clone was detected once. This chain joins TRBV28 and TRBJ1-1; no clear D gene. CDR1 and CDR2 from the germline V gene are MDHEN and SYDVKM. The CDR3 length is 15 residues. V gave up 1 base and J gave up 2 bases, with 11 bases separating them. In DNA, the CDR3 is TGTGCCAGCAGTTTATTAGCCGGGTCAAACACTGAAGCTTTCTTT. The encoded protein is CASSLLAGSNTEAFF.

The V call is TRBV29-1, the J call TRBJ2-7; 11 bases fit TRBD1. CDR3 length: 14 amino acids. Trimming cost V 7 bases and J 4 bases; bases outside gene matches: 9. Germline CDR1 reads SQVTM; CDR2 reads ANQGSEA. CDR3 sequence: CSAGQGADVYEQYF. CDR3 sequence (DNA): TGCAGCGCCGGACAGGGGGCCGATGTTTACGAGCAGTACTTC.

The J gene is TRBJ1-5, the V gene TRBV7-2; possible D gene TRBD1, 5 bases. The V gene lost 5 bases and the J gene lost 8 bases, with 13 bases spanning the gap. Germline V CDR1 and CDR2: SGHTA, FQGNSA. The length of the CDR3 is 13 residues. The CDR3 sequence is CASSPWGVEPQHF. DNA for the CDR3: TGTGCCAGCAGCCCATGGGGGGTTGAGCCCCAGCATTTT.

The J gene is TRBJ2-7, the V gene TRBV6-1, with D tentatively TRBD1 or TRBD2 (5 bases each). The V gene lost 0 bases and the J gene lost 4 bases, with 10 bases spanning the gap. The CDR3 is 14 amino acids. Germline V gene lookup returns CDR1 MNHNS and CDR2 SASEGT. CDR3: CASSEAGRGYEQYF. The CDR3 nucleotides are TGTGCCAGCAGTGAAGCGGGACGAGGGTACGAGCAGTACTTC.

The chain uses TRBV27 and TRBJ1-1, with D unresolved. The ends were cut back, 0 bases at V and 0 bases at J, with 2 bases in the middle. Germline values: CDR1 MNHEY, CDR2 SMNVEV (reference sequence). The CDR3 loop spans 13 amino acids. The CDR3 loop is CASSLSVNTEAFF. CDR3 DNA: TGTGCCAGCAGTTTATCGGTGAACACTGAAGCTTTCTTT.

The chain is built from TRBV5-6 and TRBJ2-7, with D unresolved. The CDR3 length is 13 residues. CDR1 SGHDT and CDR2 YYEEEE come from the germline V gene. V was pared by 0 bases and J by 3 bases, with 7 bases between. CDR3 DNA: TGTGCCAGCAGCTTGGGGGCCTACTACGAGCAGTACTTC. Translated, it gives CASSLGAYYEQYF. Complete variable domain (other parts from reference TRBV5-6 and TRBJ2-7): DAGVTQSPTHLIKTRGQQVTLRCSPKSGHDTVSWYQQALGQGPQFIFQYYEEEERQRGNFPDRFSGHQFPNYSSELNVNALLLGDSALYLCASSLGAYYEQYFGPGTRLTVT.

The chain uses TRBV6-5 and TRBJ1-2, with D perhaps TRBD1 (6 bases). The V and J ends lost 0 bases and 4 bases respectively, with 9 bases between them. CDR3 length: 14 residues. Germline V gene sequence: CDR1 MNHEY, CDR2 SVGAGI. This CDR3 is CASSYSRDIYGYTF. In DNA form, the CDR3 reads TGTGCCAGCAGTTACTCTCGGGACATCTATGGCTACACCTTC.

A few counts support this clone. The chain employs TRBV6-1 and TRBJ2-7; D uncertain. The CDR3 loop spans 14 amino acids. Looked up from germline, CDR1 is MNHNS and CDR2 is SASEGT. The ends were cut back, 4 bases at V and 5 bases at J, with 15 bases in the middle. CDR3 DNA sequence: TGTGCCAGCAGTGCCCCCTTGATCCCCAACGAGCAGTACTTC. Translation: CASSAPLIPNEQYF.

This clone was recorded a few times. This sequence joins TRBV27 and TRBJ2-3, with D perhaps TRBD2 (6 bases). From germline, CDR1 is MNHEY and CDR2 SMNVEV (reference sequence). Deletions cut 5 bases from V and 6 bases from J, with 12 bases between. The CDR3 totals 13 residues. This chain's CDR3 is CASSRREADTQYF. The CDR3 DNA is TGTGCCAGCAGTAGGCGGGAAGCGGATACGCAGTATTTT.

This clone has more than one count but fewer than ten. This sequence joins TRBV7-8 and TRBJ1-5, with 9 bases that match TRBD1. CDR3 size: 16 residues. The germline V gene has CDR1 SGHVS and CDR2 FQNEAQ. V lost 6 bases and J lost 0; bases outside the gene matches: 6. CDR3 in DNA: TGTGCCAGCAGGGTGGACAGGGGCGTTAGCAATCAGCCCCAGCATTTT. It specifies CASRVDRGVSNQPQHF.

This clone has a handful of counts. V is TRBV6-5 and J is TRBJ1-2, with 9 bases that match TRBD1. This CDR3 spans 15 amino acids. Trimming took 6 bases from V and 3 from J; bases not matched to a gene: 8. Germline assignment: CDR1 MNHEY and CDR2 SVGAGI. The CDR3 protein is CASRPGTGIHYGYTF. The CDR3 nucleotides are TGTGCCAGCAGACCCGGGACAGGGATTCACTATGGCTACACCTTC.

Judged by abundance, this clone is large. This CDR3 reads CASSTGQVRAYNEQFF. The CDR3 region has the DNA TGTGCCAGCAGTACGGGACAGGTTCGGGCCTACAATGAGCAGTTCTTC. The V and J genes are TRBV27 and TRBJ2-1, with TRBD1 matching 8 bases. The CDR3 has 16 residues. Per germline, CDR1 MNHEY and CDR2 SMNVEV (reference sequence). The V gene end was trimmed by 5 bases and the J gene end by 2 bases; junction bases not matched to a gene: 8.

This clone appeared a few times. The rearrangement uses TRBV7-9 and TRBJ1-1; perhaps TRBD1 as D (6 bases). Between the trimmed V and J ends, which lost 8 bases and 5 bases, there was a span of 18 bases. This CDR3 has 14 amino acids. Germline loops: CDR1 SEHNR, CDR2 FQNEAQ (reference sequence). In nucleotides, the CDR3 is TGTGCCAGCTCCTCTGGGGGCGCGAGGACTGAAGCTTTCTTT. It codes for CASSSGGARTEAFF.

The V gene is TRBV5-6, the J gene TRBJ2-7; 8 bases agree with TRBD2. The CDR3 sequence is 15 residues long. The V gene end was trimmed by 4 bases and the J gene end by 2 bases; junction bases not matched to a gene: 8. Germline CDR1 is SGHDT and CDR2 is YYEEEE. CDR3 protein: CASSPSGTSPYEQYF. CDR3 bases: TGTGCCAGCAGCCCGTCCGGGACTAGTCCCTACGAGCAGTACTTC.

This clone was counted only a few times. The chain carries TRBV19 and TRBJ2-5; possibly TRBD1 for D (5 bases). Trimming removed 6 bases at V and 2 bases at J, with 16 bases between. The V gene's germline CDR1 is LNHDA and CDR2 SQIVND (reference sequence). The CDR3 loop spans 15 amino acids. The CDR3 DNA is TGTGCCAGTAGCGCCCGTGGGGCCACTCAAGAGACCCAGTACTTC. Protein product: CASSARGATQETQYF.

This clone is deemed medium-sized. J is TRBJ2-2 and V is TRBV7-9; D remains unclear. CDR3 size: 15 residues. Trimming cost V 0 bases and J 3 bases, with 8 bases left between them. CDR1 is SEHNR, CDR2 FQNEAQ, per germline (reference sequence). The CDR3 region has the DNA TGTGCCAGCAGCTTAGCGATAGGATACACCGGGGAGCTGTTTTTT. Its protein product is CASSLAIGYTGELFF.

The CDR3 here is CASSPWGQPFSSGANVLTF. In DNA, the CDR3 is TGTGCCAGCAGCCCGTGGGGACAGCCTTTTTCCTCTGGGGCCAACGTCCTGACTTTC. This chain uses TRBV11-1 with TRBJ2-6; 7 positions match TRBD1. Trimming took 5 bases from V and 0 from J; bases not matched to a gene: 13. The CDR3 totals 19 residues. The germline V gene has CDR1 SGHAT and CDR2 FQDESV (reference sequence).

CDR3 in amino acids: CASSMETEAFF. The CDR3 DNA follows: TGTGCCAGTAGTATGGAAACTGAAGCTTTCTTT. This chain connects TRBV19 to TRBJ1-1; the D is unclear. Germline V gene lookup returns CDR1 LNHDA and CDR2 SQIVND (reference sequence). The CDR3 is 11 residues long. V dropped 3 bases and J dropped 5 bases, with 4 bases sitting between them. The full variable domain, with the rest looked up from reference TRBV19 and TRBJ1-1, is DGGITQSPKYLFRKEGQNVTLSCEQNLNHDAMYWYRQDPGQGLRLIYYSQIVNDFQKGDIAEGYSVSREKKESFPLTVTSAQKNPTAFYLCASSMETEAFFGQGTRLTVV.

This clone was counted between two and nine times. V usage is TRBV9 and J usage is TRBJ2-1; 12 bases are a match to TRBD2. CDR3 size: 18 residues. Germline CDR1 SGDLS, CDR2 YYNGEE. Trimming took 3 bases from V and 3 from J; bases not matched to a gene: 10. The CDR3 coding sequence is TGTGCCAGCAGCGCCGTGGCAGGGACTAGCGGGTACTACAATGAGCAGTTCTTC. This codes for CASSAVAGTSGYYNEQFF.

The rearrangement uses TRBV11-3 and TRBJ2-1, with a tentative D call TRBD1 (5 bases). The ends were cut back, 3 bases at V and 3 bases at J, with 12 bases in the middle. The V gene's germline CDR1 is SGHNT and CDR2 YENEEA. The CDR3 has 15 residues. As DNA, the CDR3 is TGTGCCAGCAGCTTGACAGCCACCGTCTACAATGAGCAGTTCTTC. It specifies CASSLTATVYNEQFF.

Within the sample, this clone is medium-sized. The chain is built from TRBV5-4 and TRBJ2-1, with a weak D call TRBD2 (6 bases). V lost 0 bases and J 0 bases, leaving 22 bases between the germline ends. Germline loops: CDR1 SGHNT, CDR2 YYREEE (reference sequence). The CDR3 spans 20 residues. As DNA, the CDR3 is TGTGCCAGCAGCTTGGCGGTCCTAGCGAGCCGCGTATCCTCCTACAATGAGCAGTTCTTC. Its protein is CASSLAVLASRVSSYNEQFF.